This T cell receptor (beta chain) is from a study of OX40 agonist ivuxolimab in advanced cancers. Sequenced by immunoSEQ multiplex PCR; TCRdb stores in-frame clones only, minus some. The sample lists some 66,000 clones, roughly 81% occurring once. The sequences come from CD4+ or CD8+ T cells sorted from blood, collected in a trial of the OX40 agonist ivuxolimab. The receptor was derived from an adult with an advanced solid tumor such as melanoma, head and neck, liver or kidney cancer.

In DNA form, the CDR3 reads TGCGCCAGCAGAAGACCGGGACTAGCGTGGGAGACCCAGTACTTC. Protein product: CASRRPGLAWETQYF. The genes are TRBV5-1 and TRBJ2-5; 10 bases align to TRBD2. Trimming removed 5 bases from V and 5 bases from J; junction bases left unmatched: 9. CDR3 length: 15 residues. Germline-derived CDR1 and CDR2 are SGHRS and YFSETQ.